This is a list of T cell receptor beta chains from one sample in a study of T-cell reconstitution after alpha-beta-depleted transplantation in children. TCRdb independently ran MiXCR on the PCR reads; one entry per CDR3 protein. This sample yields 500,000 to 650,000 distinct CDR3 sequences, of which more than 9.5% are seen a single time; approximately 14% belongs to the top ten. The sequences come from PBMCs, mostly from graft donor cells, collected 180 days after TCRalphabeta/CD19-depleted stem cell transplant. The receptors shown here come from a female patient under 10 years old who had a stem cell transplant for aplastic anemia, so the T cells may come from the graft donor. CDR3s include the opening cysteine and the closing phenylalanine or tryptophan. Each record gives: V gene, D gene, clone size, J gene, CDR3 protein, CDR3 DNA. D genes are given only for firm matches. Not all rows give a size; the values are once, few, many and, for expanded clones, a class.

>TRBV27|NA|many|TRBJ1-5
CASSLGASNQPQHF
TGTGCCAGCAGTTTGGGTGCTAGCAATCAGCCCCAGCATTTT
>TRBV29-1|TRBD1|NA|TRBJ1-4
CSVELQGWEKLFF
TGCAGCGTTGAACTACAGGGGTGGGAAAAACTGTTTTTT
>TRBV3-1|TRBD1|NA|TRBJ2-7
CACCHVQGVSYEQYF
TGTGCCTGCTGCCACGTACAGGGGGTCTCCTACGAGCAGTACTTC
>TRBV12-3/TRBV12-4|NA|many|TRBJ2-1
CASSLGQAGNEQFF
TGTGCCAGCAGTTTGGGGCAGGCGGGAAATGAGCAGTTCTTC
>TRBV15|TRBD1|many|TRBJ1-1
CATSREGLRDREIKAFF
TGTGCCACCAGCAGAGAAGGGCTCCGTGACAGGGAGATTAAGGCTTTCTTT
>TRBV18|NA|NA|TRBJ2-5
CASSPKILEWETQYF
TGTGCCAGCTCCCCGAAGATACTAGAATGGGAGACCCAGTACTTC
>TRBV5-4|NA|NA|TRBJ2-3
CASSSLGRTDTQYF
TGTGCCAGCAGCTCCTTAGGACGCACAGATACGCAGTATTTT
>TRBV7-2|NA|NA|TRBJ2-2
CASSLKFAGVNTGELFF
TGTGCCAGCAGCTTAAAGTTTGCGGGCGTGAACACCGGGGAGCTGTTTTTT
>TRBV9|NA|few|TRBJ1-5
CASSVAPDSSNQPQHF
TGTGCCAGCAGCGTAGCCCCGGACAGTAGCAATCAGCCCCAGCATTTT
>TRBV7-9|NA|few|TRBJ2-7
CASSSQGPYEQYF
TGTGCCAGCAGCTCACAGGGTCCCTACGAGCAGTACTTC
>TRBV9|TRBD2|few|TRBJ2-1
CASSAGPGLAGYNEQFF
TGTGCCAGCAGCGCGGGTCCAGGACTAGCGGGGTACAATGAGCAGTTCTTC
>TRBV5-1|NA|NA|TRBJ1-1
CASSVSPGNTEAFF
TGCGCCAGCAGCGTATCACCAGGGAACACTGAAGCTTTCTTT
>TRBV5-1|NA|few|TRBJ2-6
CASAGGSGANVLTF
TGCGCCAGCGCAGGAGGTTCTGGGGCCAACGTCCTGACTTTC
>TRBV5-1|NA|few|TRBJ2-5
CASSLSAAEWIETQYF
TGCGCCAGCAGCTTGTCGGCAGCGGAGTGGATTGAGACCCAGTACTTC
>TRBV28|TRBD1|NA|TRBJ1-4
CASTLGTGYEKLFF
TGTGCCAGCACCCTCGGGACAGGGTACGAAAAACTGTTTTTT
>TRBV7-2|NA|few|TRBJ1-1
CASSFSPSTEAFF
TGTGCCAGCAGCTTTAGCCCCTCGACTGAAGCTTTCTTT
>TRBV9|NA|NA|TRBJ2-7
CASSPRGRAYEQYF
TGTGCCAGCAGCCCCAGGGGGAGGGCCTACGAGCAGTACTTC
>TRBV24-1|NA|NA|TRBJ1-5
CATSDPRGGLNQPQHF
TGTGCCACCAGTGATCCTCGGGGAGGGTTGAATCAGCCCCAGCATTTT
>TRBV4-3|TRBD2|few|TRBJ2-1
CASSRDVRLAGAYEQFF
TGCGCCAGCAGCCGGGATGTACGGCTAGCGGGAGCTTATGAGCAGTTCTTC
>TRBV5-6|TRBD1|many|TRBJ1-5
CASSSLGQGDQPQHF
TGTGCCAGCAGCTCGCTGGGGCAGGGGGATCAGCCCCAGCATTTT
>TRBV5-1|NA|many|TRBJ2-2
CASSRGSAGELFF
TGCGCCAGCAGCCGCGGGTCGGCCGGGGAGCTGTTTTTT
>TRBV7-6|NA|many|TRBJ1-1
CASSPPGPEAFF
TGTGCCAGCAGCCCGCCCGGACCTGAAGCTTTCTTT
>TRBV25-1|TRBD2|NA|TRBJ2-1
CASSDNPGLPNNEQFF
TGTGCCAGCAGTGACAATCCGGGACTACCTAACAATGAGCAGTTCTTC
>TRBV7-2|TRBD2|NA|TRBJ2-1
CASSLASGRGADEQFF
TGTGCCAGCAGCTTGGCTAGCGGGAGAGGAGCCGATGAGCAGTTCTTC
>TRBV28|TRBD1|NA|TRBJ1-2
CASRETGGALTGYTF
TGTGCCAGCAGGGAAACAGGGGGCGCACTGACCGGCTACACCTTC
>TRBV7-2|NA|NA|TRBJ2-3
CASSLVYLYTDTQYF
TGTGCCAGCAGCTTAGTGTATCTATACACAGATACGCAGTATTTT
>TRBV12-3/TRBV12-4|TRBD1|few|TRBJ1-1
CASSSRDRGIVNTEAFF
TGTGCCAGCAGTTCCCGGGACAGGGGCATTGTGAACACTGAAGCTTTCTTT
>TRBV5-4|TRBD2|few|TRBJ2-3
CASSYLAADTQYF
TGTGCCAGCAGCTATCTAGCGGCAGATACGCAGTATTTT
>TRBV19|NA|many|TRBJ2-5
CASSIGGETQYF
TGTGCCAGTAGTATAGGGGGTGAGACCCAGTACTTC
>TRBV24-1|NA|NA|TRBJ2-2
CATSDAYRADTGELFF
TGTGCCACCAGTGATGCCTACAGGGCCGACACCGGGGAGCTGTTTTTT
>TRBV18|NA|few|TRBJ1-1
CASSPRQVAGTEAFF
TGTGCCAGCTCACCGAGACAGGTCGCAGGCACTGAAGCTTTCTTT
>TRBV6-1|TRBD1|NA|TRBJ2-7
CASREQGDEQYF
TGTGCCAGCAGAGAACAGGGGGACGAGCAGTACTTC
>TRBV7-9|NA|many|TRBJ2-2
CASSSKSLNTGELFF
TGTGCCAGCAGCTCCAAGTCCCTTAACACCGGGGAGCTGTTTTTT
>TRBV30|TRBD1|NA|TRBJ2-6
CAWGQALAGANVLTF
TGTGCCTGGGGACAGGCGCTCGCTGGGGCCAACGTCCTGACTTTC
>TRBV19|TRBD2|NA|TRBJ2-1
CVSSILGGSYNEQFF
TGTGTCAGTAGTATACTGGGGGGGTCCTACAATGAGCAGTTCTTC
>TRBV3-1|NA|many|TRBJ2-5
CASSRGLYQETQYF
TGTGCCAGCAGCCGGGGACTCTACCAAGAGACCCAGTACTTC
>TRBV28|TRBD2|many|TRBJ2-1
CASSLQGLLSEQFF
TGTGCCAGCAGTTTGCAGGGACTACTTAGTGAGCAGTTCTTC
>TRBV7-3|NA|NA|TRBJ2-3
CASSSRPKLDTQYF
TGTGCCAGCAGCTCCAGACCTAAACTGGATACGCAGTATTTT
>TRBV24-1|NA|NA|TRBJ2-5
CATSEGRTKGQETQYF
TGTGCCACCAGTGAAGGGCGCACAAAAGGGCAAGAGACCCAGTACTTC
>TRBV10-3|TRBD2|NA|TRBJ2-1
CAISDSSGRVYNEQFF
TGTGCCATCAGTGACTCAAGCGGGAGAGTCTACAATGAGCAGTTCTTC
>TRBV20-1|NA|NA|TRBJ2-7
CSARTLSSYEQYF
TGCAGTGCTAGAACCCTAAGCTCCTACGAGCAGTACTTC
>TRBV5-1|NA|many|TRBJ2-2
CASRPAVNTGELFF
TGCGCCAGCAGACCAGCGGTGAACACCGGGGAGCTGTTTTTT
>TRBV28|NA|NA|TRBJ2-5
CASVQGRETQYF
TGTGCCAGCGTACAGGGGAGGGAGACCCAGTACTTC
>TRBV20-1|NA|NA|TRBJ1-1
CSARDQVNTEAFF
TGCAGTGCTAGAGATCAAGTGAACACTGAAGCTTTCTTT
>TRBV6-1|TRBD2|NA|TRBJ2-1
CASSQVQGARLAGGDNEQFF
TGTGCCAGCAGTCAAGTACAGGGGGCGCGACTAGCGGGGGGGGACAATGAGCAGTTCTTC
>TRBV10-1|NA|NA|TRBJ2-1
CASSEIASVNEQFF
TGCGCCAGCAGTGAGATAGCTAGCGTAAATGAGCAGTTCTTC
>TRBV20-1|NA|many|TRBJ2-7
CSARDEGYYEQYF
TGCAGTGCTAGAGATGAGGGTTACTACGAGCAGTACTTC
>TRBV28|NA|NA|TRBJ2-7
CASDGGRDEQYF
TGTGCCAGCGACGGGGGCAGGGACGAGCAGTACTTC